The 19 T cell receptor beta chains in this list originate from one sample, sequenced in a study of T cell responses to AZD1222 COVID-19 vaccine. Some clones are missing from TCRdb's copy, which holds only in-frame ones; the method was immunoSEQ multiplex PCR. This sample has some 150,000 clones, with approximately 90% found just once. Here the sequenced sample was peripheral blood, taken 28 days after the second AZD1222 dose. These receptor sequences come from an adult who received the AZD1222 COVID-19 vaccine.

The gene calls are TRBV29-1 and TRBJ2-1; no reliable D call. From germline, CDR1 is SQVTM and CDR2 ANQGSEA. CDR3 length: 12 amino acids. Deletions cut 8 bases from V and 7 bases from J, with 15 bases between. The CDR3 spells CSSETLQNEQFF. CDR3 DNA sequence: TGCAGCTCGGAGACGCTACAGAATGAGCAGTTCTTC.

This sequence joins TRBV9 and TRBJ1-1; D uncertain. Germline V gives CDR1 SGDLS, CDR2 YYNGEE. Trimming cost V 0 bases and J 1 base, with 7 bases left between them. This CDR3 spans 14 amino acids. CDR3 loop: CASSVGSGNTEAFF. CDR3 nucleotides: TGTGCCAGCAGCGTAGGTTCGGGGAACACTGAAGCTTTCTTT.

V and J are TRBV14 and TRBJ1-1; no definite D call. Per germline, CDR1 SGHDN and CDR2 FVKESK. CDR3 length: 14 residues. The V end lost 0 bases, the J end lost 5 bases, and 10 bases lay between the germline ends. The CDR3 sequence: CASSQDLGGTEAFF. CDR3 coding DNA: TGTGCCAGCAGCCAAGATCTAGGAGGGACTGAAGCTTTCTTT.

The J gene is TRBJ1-5, the V gene TRBV7-8, with D hard to call. V was shortened by 1 base and J by 4 bases, with 2 bases between the two germline ends. CDR3 size: 12 residues. Per germline, CDR1 SGHVS and CDR2 FQNEAQ. The CDR3 reads CASSLDNQPQHF. The CDR3 DNA sequence: TGTGCCAGCAGCTTAGATAATCAGCCCCAGCATTTT. The full variable domain, its missing parts supplied by reference TRBV7-8 and TRBJ1-5, is GAGVSQSPRYKVAKRGQDVALRCDPISGHVSLFWYQQALGQGPEFLTYFQNEAQLDKSGLPSDRFFAERPEGSVSTLKIQRTQQEDSAVYLCASSLDNQPQHFGDGTRLSIL.

CDR3 sequence (DNA): TGCAGTGCTAAGTGGCAGACGACCCAGTACTTC. Translation: CSAKWQTTQYF. The V call is TRBV20-1, the J call TRBJ2-5; D is undetermined. The CDR3 runs 11 residues. V lost 4 bases and J 7 bases, leaving 10 bases between the germline ends. Germline V gives CDR1 DFQATT, CDR2 SNEGSKA (reference sequence).

The gene calls are TRBV15 and TRBJ2-3; possibly TRBD1 for D (6 bases). The CDR3 is 17 amino acids. Trimming removed 0 bases at V and 4 bases at J, with 17 bases between. CDR1 and CDR2 (germline): LNHNV, YYDKDF (reference sequence). The CDR3 protein is CATSREVGRGRSDTQYF. The CDR3 bases are TGTGCCACCAGCAGAGAAGTTGGCAGGGGAAGGTCAGATACGCAGTATTTT.

The V call is TRBV4-2, the J call TRBJ2-2; D is perhaps TRBD1 (6 bases). Germline V gives CDR1 LGHNA, CDR2 YNFKEQ. The CDR3 is 13 residues long. V was clipped by 10 bases and J by 1 base, with 10 bases between them. The CDR3 loop reads CATRTENTGELFF. In nucleotides, the CDR3 is TGTGCCACCCGGACAGAGAACACCGGGGAGCTGTTTTTT.

The chain has TRBV7-8 and TRBJ2-2; the match to TRBD1 covers 10 bases. V lost 5 bases to trimming and J lost 4 bases; unmatched junction nucleotides: 4. CDR1 and CDR2 (germline): SGHVS, FQNEAQ. This CDR3 spans 15 amino acids. CDR3 in amino acids: CASSQGTGVTGELFF. In nucleotides, the CDR3 is TGTGCCAGCAGCCAAGGGACAGGGGTCACCGGGGAGCTGTTTTTT.

This clone has more than one count but fewer than ten. The V call is TRBV9, the J call TRBJ1-6, with 8 positions matching TRBD1. This CDR3 has 14 residues. V trimming: 3 bases; J trimming: 7 bases; junction bases outside the gene matches: 3. The V gene's germline CDR1 is SGDLS and CDR2 YYNGEE. The CDR3: CASSAGTGNSPLHF. The CDR3 DNA sequence: TGTGCCAGCAGCGCTGGGACAGGCAATTCACCCCTCCACTTT.

The rearrangement joins TRBV19 to TRBJ1-2, with D unclear. CDR3 size: 14 residues. V was cut by 1 base and J by 4 bases, with 10 bases left in between. Germline V gene data show CDR1 as LNHDA and CDR2 as SQIVND (reference sequence). This CDR3 reads CASSIGWAAYGYTF. The CDR3 bases are TGTGCCAGTAGTATAGGATGGGCAGCCTATGGCTACACCTTC.

The rearrangement links TRBV7-9 to TRBJ2-7, with D possibly TRBD2 on 5 matching bases. The V gene lost 7 bases and the J gene lost 1 base, with 11 bases spanning the gap. CDR1 is SEHNR, CDR2 FQNEAQ, per germline (reference sequence). The CDR3 is 13 residues long. The CDR3 loop reads CASKGRGSYEQYF. CDR3 bases: TGTGCCAGCAAAGGCCGGGGATCCTACGAGCAGTACTTC.

The gene calls are TRBV29-1 and TRBJ1-2, with D tentatively TRBD1 (5 bases). Trimming removed 2 bases at V and 2 bases at J, with 12 bases between. This CDR3 has 14 amino acids. The germline V gene has CDR1 SQVTM and CDR2 ANQGSEA. CDR3 nucleotide sequence: TGCAGCGTTGAATTCAGGGATCTAAACTATGGCTACACCTTC. Its protein is CSVEFRDLNYGYTF.

The chain recombines TRBV7-9 with TRBJ2-7, with a tentative D call TRBD1 (6 bases). The CDR3 runs to 13 residues. V gave up 10 bases and J gave up 3 bases, with 16 bases separating them. The germline V gene has CDR1 SEHNR and CDR2 FQNEAQ (reference sequence). CDR3 in amino acids: CATEMGADYEQYF. CDR3 coding DNA: TGTGCCACCGAAATGGGGGCCGACTACGAGCAGTACTTC.

Here the CDR3 reads CASKIWTTEDTQYF. CDR3 DNA sequence: TGTGCCAGCAAGATATGGACCACCGAAGATACGCAGTATTTT. J is TRBJ2-3 and V is TRBV6-5; D gene ambiguous. Germline lookup yields CDR1 MNHEY and CDR2 SVGAGI. V lost 7 bases and J lost 5, with 16 bases in between. The CDR3 totals 14 residues.

The V gene is TRBV6-2 or TRBV6-3, the J gene TRBJ2-3; 11 nucleotides match TRBD2. The CDR3 length is 15 residues. Germline-derived CDR1 and CDR2 are MNHEY and SVGEGT. J lost 5 bases, V lost 4 bases, and 5 bases had no gene match. CDR3 coding DNA: TGTGCCAGCAGTTTACTAGCGGGGGCTATAGATACGCAGTATTTT. As protein: CASSLLAGAIDTQYF.

This clone appeared a few times. This chain links TRBV12-3 or TRBV12-4 with TRBJ1-2; no clear D. The CDR3 sequence is 12 residues long. Trimming took off 7 bases at V and 8 bases at J, with 14 bases between the two ends. The CDR3 region has the DNA TGTGCCAGCAAAGAAGGGCGCTTCGGCTACACCTTC. This translates into CASKEGRFGYTF.

This clone was recorded only once. This chain joins TRBV27 and TRBJ2-7; a weak D match, TRBD1 (6 bases). V gave up 5 bases and J gave up 2 bases, with 13 bases separating them. CDR3 length: 14 residues. CDR1 is MNHEY and CDR2 is SMNVEV in the germline V gene (reference sequence). The CDR3 DNA sequence: TGTGCCAGCAGTGACCGGGACACCACCTACGAGCAGTACTTC. Encoded protein: CASSDRDTTYEQYF.

CDR3: CANTDSLGGYTF. As DNA, the CDR3 is TGTGCCAACACGGACTCATTGGGTGGCTACACCTTC. V and J are TRBV2 and TRBJ1-2, with unresolved D. The CDR3 loop spans 12 amino acids. Germline values: CDR1 SNHLY, CDR2 FYNNEI. V was clipped by 10 bases and J by 7 bases, with 16 bases between them.

The rearrangement links TRBV2 to TRBJ2-6; D is perhaps TRBD1 or TRBD2 (5 bases each). The CDR3 length is 15 residues. Germline CDR1 reads SNHLY; CDR2 reads FYNNEI. V was pared by 4 bases and J by 0 bases, with 7 bases between. This chain's CDR3 is CASSGDASGANVLTF. The CDR3 nucleotides are TGTGCCAGCAGTGGGGACGCCTCTGGGGCCAACGTCCTGACTTTC. The full variable domain, its missing parts supplied by reference TRBV2 and TRBJ2-6, is EPEVTQTPSHQVTQMGQEVILRCVPISNHLYFYWYRQILGQKVEFLVSFYNNEISEKSEIFDDQFSVERPDGSNFTLKIRSTKLEDSAMYFCASSGDASGANVLTFGAGSRLTVL.